The clone carrying this TCR beta chain was counted only a few times. CDR3 length equals 11 residues. Germline loops: CDR1 SGHRS, CDR2 YFSETQ. Trimming cost V 4 bases and J 8 bases, with 7 bases left between them. This record belongs to a study of human T cells and chemical hapten exposure. TCRdb fed the RACE reads into MiXCR, producing one record per CDR3 protein. The top ten clones hold around 2.8% of a sample with roughly 100,000 distinct CDR3 sequences, less than 35% of them seen once. Time point given: patch test 3, about 24 weeks after DPC sensitization. Specified treatment: therapeutic diphenylcyclopropenone sensitization with weekly scalp DPC.

Sequences were derived from whole blood, sampled in connection with sensitization to the hapten diphenylcyclopropenone (DPC). This TCR came from a man aged 40-49 years with alopecia areata. Some clones in this sample may be carry-over from other donors' samples. The J gene is TRBJ2-1, the V gene TRBV5-1, with D possibly TRBD2 on 6 matching bases. The CDR3 loop is CASSGDYEQFF. CDR3 nucleotide sequence: TGCGCCAGCAGCGGGGACTATGAGCAGTTCTTC.